This paragraph covers one T cell receptor (beta chain) sequence. They isolated at least 6 million PBMCs from each sample. Deletions cut 1 base from V and 2 bases from J, with 13 bases between. The V gene's germline CDR1 is SGHTA and CDR2 FQGTGA. The CDR3 contains 16 residues. The source of the sample is a study of blood T cells in healthy people across ages. A second roughly 7 to 12 cycle PCR used barcoded and J-beta primers. Through a template-switch adaptor with 12 random nucleotides, each cDNA molecule received a tag. TCRdb re-called the 5' RACE reads through MiXCR, storing one row per CDR3 protein. The sample lists more than 650,000 distinct CDR3 sequences, roughly 25% occurring once. A further study also used this sample, focusing on T cells of mothers and their children. Per that paper: Related pairs of mothers and children showed slightly higher, non-significant overlap versus unrelated pairs.

The clonotype originates from a boy aged 10-17 years in good health. The sample was blood. V is TRBV7-3 and J is TRBJ2-3, with a tentative D call TRBD1 (6 bases). The CDR3 sequence is CASSLNLGQNTDTQYF. The DNA of the CDR3 is TGTGCCAGCAGCTTAAATTTAGGACAGAACACAGATACGCAGTATTTT.